This entry features one TCR beta chain sequence. Its specificity is unknown. Naivety among CD8 cells was defined by CD45RO negativity and positive CCR7 selection, thereby excluding terminally differentiated effector memory CD45RA+ cells. TCRdb keeps only in-frame clones here, not all; method: immunoSEQ multiplex PCR. The sample records 750,000 to 1,000,000 clones, 80% to 95% being singletons. The sample comes from a study of shared clonotypes between healthy human individuals. Study overall: Sampling drew on donors who were two women and three men aged 18 to 49.

The study, taken as a whole, reports: Sequencing of the sorted subsets was shown by rarefaction to be incomplete despite large depth.

Trimming left V 2 bases short and J 4 bases short, with 16 bases between. This CDR3 comprises 16 residues. The germline V gene encodes CDR1 LGHNT and CDR2 FRNRAP. The sequencing sample was made of naive CD8+ T cells sorted from blood. The sequence derives from a man younger than 40 in good health. J is TRBJ2-3 and V is TRBV12-5, with a possible D match to TRBD2 (6 bases). The DNA for the CDR3 is TGTGCTAGTGGTTTGAAAGGGGCTAGCGAGGCAGATACGCAGTATTTT. Its protein product is CASGLKGASEADTQYF.